This paragraph covers one T cell receptor beta chain sequence. The CDR3 loop spans 14 amino acids. Germline V gives CDR1 MGHRA, CDR2 YSYEKL. Trimming cost V 4 bases and J 6 bases; bases outside gene matches: 9. TCRdb redid the calling of the RT-PCR reads with MiXCR, one entry per CDR3 protein. This sample has over 750,000 distinct CDR3 sequences, with approximately 22% found just once. This specimen comes from a study of response to subunit inactivated influenza vaccine. This sample comprised PBMCs from blood, obtained less than 6 days after vaccination. This TCR came from a man aged 45-65 years who received an inactivated influenza vaccine. The chain links TRBV4-1 to TRBJ2-7; 7 bases map to TRBD1. CDR3 sequence: CASSLRTGAFEQYF. In nucleotides, the CDR3 is TGCGCCAGCAGCCTCCGGACAGGAGCGTTCGAGCAGTACTTC.